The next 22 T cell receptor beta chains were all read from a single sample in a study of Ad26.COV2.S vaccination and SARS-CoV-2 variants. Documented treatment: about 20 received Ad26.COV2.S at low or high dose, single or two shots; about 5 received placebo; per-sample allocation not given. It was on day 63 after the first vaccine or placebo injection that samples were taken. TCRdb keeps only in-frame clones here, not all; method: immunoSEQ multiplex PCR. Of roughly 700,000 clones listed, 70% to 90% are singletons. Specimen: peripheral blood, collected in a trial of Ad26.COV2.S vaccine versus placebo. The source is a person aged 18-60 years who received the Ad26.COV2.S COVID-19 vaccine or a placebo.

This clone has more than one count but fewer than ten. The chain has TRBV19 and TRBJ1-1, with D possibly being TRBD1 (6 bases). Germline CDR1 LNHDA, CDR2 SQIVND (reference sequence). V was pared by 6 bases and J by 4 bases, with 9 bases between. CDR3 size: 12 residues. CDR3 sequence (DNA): TGTGCCAGTAGCACAGGGTCCACTGAAGCTTTCTTT. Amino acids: CASSTGSTEAFF.

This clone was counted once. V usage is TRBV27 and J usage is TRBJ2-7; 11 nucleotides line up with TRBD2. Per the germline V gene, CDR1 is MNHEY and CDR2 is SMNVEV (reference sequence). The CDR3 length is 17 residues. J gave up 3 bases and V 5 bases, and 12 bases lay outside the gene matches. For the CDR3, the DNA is TGTGCCAGCAGTACAGGGACTAGCGGAGAGAGGGTCTACGAGCAGTACTTC. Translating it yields CASSTGTSGERVYEQYF.

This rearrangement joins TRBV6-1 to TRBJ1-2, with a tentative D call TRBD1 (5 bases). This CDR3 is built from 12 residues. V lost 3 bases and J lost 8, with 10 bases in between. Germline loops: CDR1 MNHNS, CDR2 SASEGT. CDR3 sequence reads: CASSEQGEGYTF. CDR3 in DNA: TGTGCCAGCAGTGAGCAGGGTGAAGGCTACACCTTC.

The CDR3 region is CASSQSQGSYNEQFF. CDR3 nucleotide sequence: TGTGCCAGCTCCCAATCCCAGGGTTCCTACAATGAGCAGTTCTTC. The chain is built from TRBV18 and TRBJ2-1, with D possibly matching TRBD1 (5 bases). Germline CDR1 is KGHSH and CDR2 is LQKENI. The CDR3 is made up of 15 amino acids. The V end was cut by 6 bases, the J end by 1 base, with 13 bases between.

Here the CDR3 reads CASSPTGSDYGYTF. For the CDR3, the DNA is TGTGCCAGCAGCCCCACAGGCTCGGACTATGGCTACACCTTC. The chain joins TRBV7-9 to TRBJ1-2; D possibly corresponds to TRBD1 (5 bases). Trimming removed 5 bases from V and 3 bases from J, with 13 bases in between. The CDR3 is made up of 14 amino acids. CDR1 is SEHNR and CDR2 is FQNEAQ in the germline V gene (reference sequence).

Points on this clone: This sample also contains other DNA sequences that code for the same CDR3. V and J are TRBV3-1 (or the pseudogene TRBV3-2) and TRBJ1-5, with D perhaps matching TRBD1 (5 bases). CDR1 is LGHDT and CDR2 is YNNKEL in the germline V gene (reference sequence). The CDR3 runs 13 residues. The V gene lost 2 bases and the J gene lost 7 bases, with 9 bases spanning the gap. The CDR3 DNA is TGTGCCAGCAGCCAAAGCAGGGACCAGCCCCAGCATTTT. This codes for CASSQSRDQPQHF.

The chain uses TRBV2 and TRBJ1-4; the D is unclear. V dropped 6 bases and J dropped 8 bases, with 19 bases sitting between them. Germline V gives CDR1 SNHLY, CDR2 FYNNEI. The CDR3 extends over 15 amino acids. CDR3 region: CASRATGVQREKLFF. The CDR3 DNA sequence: TGTGCCAGCAGAGCTACCGGGGTGCAGCGGGAAAAACTGTTTTTT.

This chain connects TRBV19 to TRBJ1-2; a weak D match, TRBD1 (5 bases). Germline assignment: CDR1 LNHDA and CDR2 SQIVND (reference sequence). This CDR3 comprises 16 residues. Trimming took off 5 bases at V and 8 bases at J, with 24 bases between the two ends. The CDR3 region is CASSAPGTGVSGGYTF. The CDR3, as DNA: TGTGCCAGTAGTGCCCCCGGGACGGGGGTCTCGGGAGGCTACACCTTC.

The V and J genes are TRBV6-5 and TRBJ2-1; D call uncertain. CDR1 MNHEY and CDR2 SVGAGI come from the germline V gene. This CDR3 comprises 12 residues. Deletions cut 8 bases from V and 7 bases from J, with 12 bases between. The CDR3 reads CASGFWGNEQFF. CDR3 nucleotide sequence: TGTGCCAGCGGTTTCTGGGGAAATGAGCAGTTCTTC.

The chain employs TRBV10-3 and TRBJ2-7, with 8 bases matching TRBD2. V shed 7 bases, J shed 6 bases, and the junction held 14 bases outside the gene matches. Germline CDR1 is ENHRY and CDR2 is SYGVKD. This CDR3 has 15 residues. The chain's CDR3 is CAITITSGTSSEQYF. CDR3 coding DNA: TGTGCCATCACCATAACTAGCGGCACGTCTTCCGAGCAGTACTTC.

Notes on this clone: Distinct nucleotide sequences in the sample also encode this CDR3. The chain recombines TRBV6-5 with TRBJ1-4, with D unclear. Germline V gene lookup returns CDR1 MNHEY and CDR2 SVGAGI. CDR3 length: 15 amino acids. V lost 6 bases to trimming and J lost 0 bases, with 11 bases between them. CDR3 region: CASRPNFATNEKLFF. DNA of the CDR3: TGTGCCAGCAGACCCAATTTTGCAACTAATGAAAAACTGTTTTTT.

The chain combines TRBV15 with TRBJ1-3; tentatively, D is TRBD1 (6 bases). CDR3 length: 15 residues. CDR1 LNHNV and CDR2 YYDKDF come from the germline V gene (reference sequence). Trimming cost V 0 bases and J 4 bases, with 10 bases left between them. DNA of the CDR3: TGTGCCACCAGCAGAGACAGGGGAGCCGGAAACACCATATATTTT. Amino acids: CATSRDRGAGNTIYF.

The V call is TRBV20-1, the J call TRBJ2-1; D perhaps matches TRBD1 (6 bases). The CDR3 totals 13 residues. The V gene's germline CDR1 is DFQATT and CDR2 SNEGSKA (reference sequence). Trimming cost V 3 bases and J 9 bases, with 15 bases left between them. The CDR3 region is CSASVQGYGEQFF. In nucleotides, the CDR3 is TGCAGTGCTAGTGTACAGGGATATGGTGAGCAGTTCTTC.

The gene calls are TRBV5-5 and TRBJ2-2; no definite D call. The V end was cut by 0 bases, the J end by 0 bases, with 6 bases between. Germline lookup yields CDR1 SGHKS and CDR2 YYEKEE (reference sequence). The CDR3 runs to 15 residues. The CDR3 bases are TGTGCCAGCAGCTTGGGGACGCCGAACACCGGGGAGCTGTTTTTT. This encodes CASSLGTPNTGELFF.

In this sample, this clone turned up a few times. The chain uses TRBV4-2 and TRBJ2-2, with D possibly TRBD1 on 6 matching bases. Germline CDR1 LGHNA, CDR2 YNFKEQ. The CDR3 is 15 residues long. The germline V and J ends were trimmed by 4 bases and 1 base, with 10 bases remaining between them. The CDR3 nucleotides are TGTGCCAGCAGCCGACGGACAGAGAACACCGGGGAGCTGTTTTTT. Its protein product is CASSRRTENTGELFF.

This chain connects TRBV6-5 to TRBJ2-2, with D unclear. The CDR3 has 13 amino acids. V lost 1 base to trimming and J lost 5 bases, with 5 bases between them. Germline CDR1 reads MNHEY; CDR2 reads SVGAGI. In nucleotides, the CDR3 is TGTGCCAGCAGTTACTATGGGACCGGGGAGCTGTTTTTT. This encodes CASSYYGTGELFF.

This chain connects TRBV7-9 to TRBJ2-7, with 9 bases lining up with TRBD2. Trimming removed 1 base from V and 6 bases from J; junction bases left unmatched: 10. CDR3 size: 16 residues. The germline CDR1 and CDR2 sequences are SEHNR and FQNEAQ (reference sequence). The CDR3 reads CASSLGGTSPMSEQYF. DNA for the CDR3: TGTGCCAGCAGCTTAGGAGGGACTAGCCCCATGAGCGAGCAGTACTTC.

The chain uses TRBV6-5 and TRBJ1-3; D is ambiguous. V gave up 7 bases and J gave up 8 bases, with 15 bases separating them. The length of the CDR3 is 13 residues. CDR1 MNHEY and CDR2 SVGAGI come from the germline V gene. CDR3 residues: CASTRTAGDTIYF. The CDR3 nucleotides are TGTGCCAGCACCCGGACGGCCGGGGACACCATATATTTT.

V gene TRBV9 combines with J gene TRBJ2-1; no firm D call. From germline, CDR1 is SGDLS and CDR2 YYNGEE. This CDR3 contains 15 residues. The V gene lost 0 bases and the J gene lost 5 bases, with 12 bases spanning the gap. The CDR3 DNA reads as TGTGCCAGCAGCGTAGGGCTCTTACCCAACAATGAGCAGTTCTTC. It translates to CASSVGLLPNNEQFF.

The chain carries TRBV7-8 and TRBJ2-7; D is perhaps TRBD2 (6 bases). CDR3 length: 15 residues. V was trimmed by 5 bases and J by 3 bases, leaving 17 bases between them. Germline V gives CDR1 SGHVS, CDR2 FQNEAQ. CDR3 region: CASSAGNSGFYEQYF. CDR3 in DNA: TGTGCCAGCAGCGCCGGAAATAGCGGTTTCTACGAGCAGTACTTC.

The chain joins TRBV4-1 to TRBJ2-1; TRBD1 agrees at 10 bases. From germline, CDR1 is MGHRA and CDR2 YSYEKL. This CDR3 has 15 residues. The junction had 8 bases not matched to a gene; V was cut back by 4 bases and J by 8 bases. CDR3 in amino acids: CASSLPGQGKDEQFF. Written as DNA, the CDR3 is TGCGCCAGCAGCCTCCCGGGACAGGGGAAGGATGAGCAGTTCTTC.

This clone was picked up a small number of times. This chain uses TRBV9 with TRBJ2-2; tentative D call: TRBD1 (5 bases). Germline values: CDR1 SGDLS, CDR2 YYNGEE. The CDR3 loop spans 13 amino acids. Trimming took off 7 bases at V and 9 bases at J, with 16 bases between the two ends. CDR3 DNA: TGTGCCAGCTCCCAAGCTCAGGGTTGGGAGCTGTTTTTT. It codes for CASSQAQGWELFF. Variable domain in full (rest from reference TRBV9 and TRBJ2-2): DSGVTQTPKHLITATGQRVTLRCSPRSGDLSVYWYQQSLDQGLQFLIQYYNGEERAKGNILERFSAQQFPDLHSELNLSSLELGDSALYFCASSQAQGWELFFGEGSRLTVL.